This T cell receptor (beta chain) was recovered during a study of T cell responses to AZD1222 COVID-19 vaccine. Repertoires were generated with immunoSEQ multiplex PCR, while TCRdb's copy carries only in-frame clones and drops some. This sample has about 140,000 clones; 90% to 95% occur once, and the top ten carry approximately 0.96%. CDR3 length: 14 residues. V shed 5 bases, J shed 9 bases, and the junction held 8 bases outside the gene matches. Germline V gene data show CDR1 as SGHTA and CDR2 as FQGTGA. Points from the study as a whole: Repertoires were collected only later (after the peak T cell response had occurred). Unmutated variant regions reportedly attract nearly half of all spike-specific TCRs. Along spike, vaccine-associated CD4 TCRs were found throughout, with dominance at 160-218 and 743-854. Possibly, clonal diversity was underestimated; donors were largely white British and included more females.

Points on this clone: What it recognizes is unknown.

This clonotype was sampled from an adult in good health. The chain uses TRBV7-3 and TRBJ2-1; 9 nucleotides match TRBD2. This material consisted of peripheral blood, taken on day 0 of MenACWY control vaccination. The CDR3 nucleotides are TGTGCCAGCAGCCACCCGACTAGCGGCTCTGAGCAGTTCTTC. Translating it yields CASSHPTSGSEQFF.